Sequencing of this T cell receptor (beta chain) was carried out in a study of a mutant IDH1 vaccine in newly diagnosed glioma. At the level of the study: Patients came in for eight vaccinations, in weeks 1, 3, 5, 7, 11, 15, 19 and 23. Vaccination followed radiotherapy alone by 4-6 weeks, or accompanied temozolomide cycles. Sex among treated patients split approximately 62% male, roughly 38% female; mean age was approximately 38 years.

Specified time point: week 5, during vaccination. With topical imiquimod, each dose of the vaccine consisted of 300 ug of mutant IDH1 20-mer peptide. With regard to this clone: The antigen remains unidentified.

In germline, CDR1 is SGHDN, CDR2 FVKESK. Deletions cut 3 bases from V and 3 bases from J, with 8 bases between. This CDR3 contains 13 residues. Study-wide findings and caveats: The vaccine induced immune responses, and these occurred in about 95% of patients.

Assay: immunoSEQ multiplex PCR; the TCRdb copy retains only in-frame clones and omits some. Here the sample spans about 12,000 clones, roughly 91% being singletons. The rearrangement uses TRBV14 and TRBJ2-5; D is undetermined. This receptor was identified in a woman aged 40 to 50 with glioma. Some clones in this sample may be carry-over from other donors' samples. The sequenced sample was PBMCs, obtained from a glioma patient whose treatment included an IDH1 peptide vaccine. The CDR3 reads CASSHGSKETQYF. DNA of the CDR3: TGTGCCAGCAGCCACGGCAGCAAAGAGACCCAGTACTTC.